This is a list of T cell receptor beta chains from one sample in a study of T cells in Graves' hyperthyroidism and ophthalmopathy. TCRdb ran MiXCR on the multiplex PCR reads and lists one entry per CDR3 protein. The sample holds under 350,000 distinct CDR3 sequences, roughly an eighth seen once. The sequenced material came from blood. These TCRs come from a woman aged 40 to 50 with Graves' ophthalmopathy. Both conserved end residues are part of each CDR3. A D gene is named only where the DNA matches it firmly. Clone size, where shown, is once, few, many, or a class for clones that have expanded.

v_call: TRBV27
j_call: TRBJ1-6
d_call: -
clone_size: many
cdr3_length: 15
cdr3_aa: CASSYSRVGNSPLHF
cdr3_nt: TGTGCCAGCAGTTATTCCAGGGTTGGTAATTCACCCCTCCACTTT

v_call: TRBV2
j_call: TRBJ1-4
d_call: TRBD1
clone_size: many
cdr3_length: 14
cdr3_aa: CASSEWTGVEKLFF
cdr3_nt: TGTGCCAGCAGTGAATGGACAGGGGTTGAAAAACTGTTTTTT

v_call: TRBV25-1
j_call: TRBJ2-7
d_call: TRBD1
clone_size: many
cdr3_length: 13
cdr3_aa: CASTARDSYEQYF
cdr3_nt: TGTGCCAGCACCGCTAGGGACAGCTACGAGCAGTACTTC

v_call: TRBV27
j_call: TRBJ2-3
d_call: TRBD2
clone_size: -
cdr3_length: 12
cdr3_aa: CASSLRTSGEYF
cdr3_nt: TGTGCCAGCAGTCTGAGGACTAGCGGGGAGTATTTT

v_call: TRBV20-1
j_call: TRBJ2-7
d_call: TRBD2
clone_size: many
cdr3_length: 18
cdr3_aa: CSASAVRGRGGLNYEQYF
cdr3_nt: TGCAGTGCTAGCGCGGTCCGGGGGCGGGGGGGCTTAAACTACGAGCAGTACTTC

v_call: TRBV6-1
j_call: TRBJ2-3
d_call: -
clone_size: many
cdr3_length: 14
cdr3_aa: CASSEVISTDTQYF
cdr3_nt: TGTGCCAGCAGTGAAGTTATCTCCACAGATACGCAGTATTTT

v_call: TRBV28
j_call: TRBJ2-3
d_call: TRBD2
clone_size: many
cdr3_length: 13
cdr3_aa: CVAGRESTDTQYF
cdr3_nt: TGTGTCGCAGGGCGGGAGAGCACAGATACGCAGTATTTT

v_call: TRBV29-1
j_call: TRBJ2-1
d_call: -
clone_size: few
cdr3_length: 13
cdr3_aa: CSVGSTTYNEQFF
cdr3_nt: TGCAGCGTTGGGAGCACAACCTACAATGAGCAGTTCTTC

v_call: TRBV2
j_call: TRBJ2-7
d_call: TRBD2
clone_size: many
cdr3_length: 14
cdr3_aa: CASSLAESSYEQYF
cdr3_nt: TGTGCCAGTAGTCTAGCGGAGAGCTCCTACGAGCAGTACTTC

v_call: TRBV11-2
j_call: TRBJ2-1
d_call: -
clone_size: many
cdr3_length: 11
cdr3_aa: CASSSGVEQFF
cdr3_nt: TGTGCCAGCAGCTCGGGGGTTGAGCAGTTCTTC

v_call: TRBV7-9
j_call: TRBJ2-2
d_call: TRBD1
clone_size: few
cdr3_length: 16
cdr3_aa: CASSLGQGANTGELFF
cdr3_nt: TGTGCCAGCAGCTTAGGACAGGGGGCGAACACCGGGGAGCTGTTTTTT

v_call: TRBV6-2/TRBV6-3
j_call: TRBJ1-4
d_call: -
clone_size: few
cdr3_length: 15
cdr3_aa: CASTSLPGENEKLFF
cdr3_nt: TGTGCCAGCACCTCCCTGCCGGGAGAAAATGAAAAACTGTTTTTT

v_call: TRBV5-8
j_call: TRBJ1-1
d_call: -
clone_size: many
cdr3_length: 14
cdr3_aa: CASSWTRVFGEAFF
cdr3_nt: TGTGCCAGCAGCTGGACAAGGGTCTTCGGGGAAGCTTTCTTT

v_call: TRBV30
j_call: TRBJ2-7
d_call: -
clone_size: few
cdr3_length: 13
cdr3_aa: CAWTEGEGDEQYF
cdr3_nt: TGTGCCTGGACGGAGGGGGAGGGCGACGAGCAGTACTTC

v_call: TRBV7-2
j_call: TRBJ1-5
d_call: -
clone_size: -
cdr3_length: 15
cdr3_aa: CASSPTEAVVQPQHF
cdr3_nt: TGTGCCAGCAGCCCAACTGAAGCGGTGGTTCAGCCCCAGCATTTT

v_call: TRBV29-1
j_call: TRBJ1-2
d_call: -
clone_size: -
cdr3_length: 11
cdr3_aa: CSVGQTYGYTF
cdr3_nt: TGCAGCGTTGGACAGACCTATGGCTACACCTTC

v_call: TRBV15
j_call: TRBJ1-6
d_call: TRBD1
clone_size: -
cdr3_length: 13
cdr3_aa: CATSTTGRSPLHF
cdr3_nt: TGTGCCACCAGCACGACAGGGCGGTCACCCCTCCACTTT

v_call: TRBV5-4
j_call: TRBJ1-1
d_call: -
clone_size: few
cdr3_length: 13
cdr3_aa: CASSSAMNTEAFF
cdr3_nt: TGTGCCAGCAGCTCCGCCATGAACACTGAAGCTTTCTTT

v_call: TRBV5-1
j_call: TRBJ1-1
d_call: TRBD1
clone_size: -
cdr3_length: 15
cdr3_aa: CASSSTQGANTEAFF
cdr3_nt: TGCGCCAGCAGCTCTACACAGGGGGCGAACACTGAAGCTTTCTTT

v_call: TRBV6-1
j_call: TRBJ1-1
d_call: TRBD1
clone_size: few
cdr3_length: 13
cdr3_aa: CASNKQGATEAFF
cdr3_nt: TGTGCCAGCAACAAACAGGGGGCCACTGAAGCTTTCTTT

v_call: TRBV5-1
j_call: TRBJ1-2
d_call: TRBD1
clone_size: many
cdr3_length: 14
cdr3_aa: CASSSMTGEGGYTF
cdr3_nt: TGCGCCAGCAGCTCGATGACAGGGGAGGGTGGCTACACCTTC

v_call: TRBV6-1
j_call: TRBJ2-5
d_call: -
clone_size: many
cdr3_length: 15
cdr3_aa: CASSTWGIPQETQYF
cdr3_nt: TGTGCCAGCAGTACGTGGGGGATACCCCAAGAGACCCAGTACTTC

v_call: TRBV11-3
j_call: TRBJ2-7
d_call: -
clone_size: many
cdr3_length: 15
cdr3_aa: CASSLSMGESYEQYF
cdr3_nt: TGTGCCAGCAGCTTAAGTATGGGGGAGTCCTACGAGCAGTACTTC

v_call: TRBV6-1
j_call: TRBJ2-3
d_call: TRBD2
clone_size: -
cdr3_length: 14
cdr3_aa: CASSPTTSGGTQYF
cdr3_nt: TGTGCCAGCAGTCCGACGACTAGCGGGGGAACGCAGTATTTT

v_call: TRBV7-2
j_call: TRBJ2-7
d_call: -
clone_size: -
cdr3_length: 13
cdr3_aa: CASSFGASYEQYF
cdr3_nt: TGTGCCAGCAGCTTCGGGGCTAGCTACGAGCAGTACTTC

v_call: TRBV29-1
j_call: TRBJ1-1
d_call: -
clone_size: many
cdr3_length: 14
cdr3_aa: CSVTRQTMNTEAFF
cdr3_nt: TGCAGCGTCACTAGACAGACAATGAACACTGAAGCTTTCTTT

v_call: TRBV3-1
j_call: TRBJ1-5
d_call: -
clone_size: many
cdr3_length: 14
cdr3_aa: CASSSGTSNQPQHF
cdr3_nt: TGTGCCAGCAGTTCCGGGACGAGCAATCAGCCCCAGCATTTT

v_call: TRBV6-5
j_call: TRBJ1-2
d_call: -
clone_size: many
cdr3_length: 12
cdr3_aa: CASSYKGNGYTF
cdr3_nt: TGTGCCAGCAGTTACAAGGGGAATGGCTACACCTTC

v_call: TRBV6-1
j_call: TRBJ2-7
d_call: TRBD2
clone_size: many
cdr3_length: 15
cdr3_aa: CASSSPSGSTDEQYF
cdr3_nt: TGTGCCAGCTCCTCCCCTAGCGGGAGTACCGACGAGCAGTACTTC

v_call: TRBV5-6
j_call: TRBJ2-7
d_call: TRBD1
clone_size: once
cdr3_length: 12
cdr3_aa: CASSLAKGQGEF
cdr3_nt: TGTGCCAGCAGCTTGGCCAAGGGACAGGGGGAATTC

v_call: TRBV7-2
j_call: TRBJ1-4
d_call: -
clone_size: many
cdr3_length: 13
cdr3_aa: CASTDSPNEKLFF
cdr3_nt: TGTGCCAGCACGGACAGCCCGAATGAAAAACTGTTTTTT

v_call: TRBV7-8
j_call: TRBJ1-2
d_call: -
clone_size: -
cdr3_length: 13
cdr3_aa: CASSLRVDYGYTF
cdr3_nt: TGTGCCAGCAGCTTAAGGGTGGACTATGGCTACACCTTC

v_call: TRBV15
j_call: TRBJ2-1
d_call: -
clone_size: many
cdr3_length: 15
cdr3_aa: CATSREGETYNEQFF
cdr3_nt: TGTGCCACCAGCAGAGAAGGGGAGACATACAATGAGCAGTTCTTC

v_call: TRBV11-2
j_call: TRBJ2-1
d_call: -
clone_size: many
cdr3_length: 14
cdr3_aa: CASSLDPSSGEQFF
cdr3_nt: TGTGCCAGCAGCTTAGATCCCTCTAGTGGTGAGCAGTTCTTC

v_call: TRBV2
j_call: TRBJ1-6
d_call: -
clone_size: many
cdr3_length: 13
cdr3_aa: CASSDGGVSPLHF
cdr3_nt: TGTGCCAGCAGTGATGGGGGAGTATCACCCCTCCACTTT

v_call: TRBV2
j_call: TRBJ2-1
d_call: TRBD2
clone_size: many
cdr3_length: 16
cdr3_aa: CASSRTSGGRYNEQFF
cdr3_nt: TGTGCCAGCAGCAGGACTAGCGGGGGAAGATACAATGAGCAGTTCTTC

v_call: TRBV3-1
j_call: TRBJ1-3
d_call: -
clone_size: -
cdr3_length: 19
cdr3_aa: CASSPLTLRLVSSGNTIYF
cdr3_nt: TGTGCCAGCAGCCCCTTAACCTTAAGGCTTGTGAGCTCTGGAAACACCATATATTTT

v_call: TRBV2
j_call: TRBJ2-5
d_call: -
clone_size: many
cdr3_length: 12
cdr3_aa: CASRAGEETQYF
cdr3_nt: TGTGCCAGCAGAGCAGGGGAAGAGACCCAGTACTTC

v_call: TRBV29-1
j_call: TRBJ2-6
d_call: -
clone_size: many
cdr3_length: 20
cdr3_aa: CSVEDRQLAAGASGANVLTF
cdr3_nt: TGCAGCGTTGAAGACCGGCAATTGGCAGCGGGTGCGTCAGGGGCCAACGTCCTGACTTTC

v_call: TRBV2
j_call: TRBJ1-2
d_call: -
clone_size: many
cdr3_length: 13
cdr3_aa: CASIVQESYGYTF
cdr3_nt: TGTGCCAGCATTGTACAGGAATCCTATGGCTACACCTTC

v_call: TRBV6-1
j_call: TRBJ1-1
d_call: TRBD1
clone_size: -
cdr3_length: 11
cdr3_aa: CASDRVSEAFF
cdr3_nt: TGTGCCAGTGACAGGGTTTCTGAAGCTTTCTTT

v_call: TRBV6-2/TRBV6-3
j_call: TRBJ1-5
d_call: -
clone_size: many
cdr3_length: 14
cdr3_aa: CASSYAGDNQPQHF
cdr3_nt: TGTGCCAGCAGTTACGCGGGGGACAATCAGCCCCAGCATTTT

v_call: TRBV12-3/TRBV12-4
j_call: TRBJ2-1
d_call: TRBD1
clone_size: many
cdr3_length: 14
cdr3_aa: CASSFRTGYNEQFF
cdr3_nt: TGTGCCAGCAGTTTTAGGACAGGGTACAATGAGCAGTTCTTC

v_call: TRBV20-1
j_call: TRBJ1-4
d_call: -
clone_size: few
cdr3_length: 11
cdr3_aa: CSARYNEKLFF
cdr3_nt: TGCAGTGCTCGTTATAATGAAAAACTGTTTTTT

v_call: TRBV7-9
j_call: TRBJ1-2
d_call: -
clone_size: many
cdr3_length: 11
cdr3_aa: CASSLVEGYTF
cdr3_nt: TGTGCCAGCAGCTTAGTGGAGGGCTACACCTTC

v_call: TRBV27
j_call: TRBJ2-3
d_call: -
clone_size: few
cdr3_length: 16
cdr3_aa: CASSSRLSPNTDTQYF
cdr3_nt: TGTGCCAGCAGTTCCCGTCTCAGCCCAAACACAGATACGCAGTATTTT

v_call: TRBV6-6
j_call: TRBJ1-1
d_call: -
clone_size: many
cdr3_length: 14
cdr3_aa: CASSYSGVNTEAFF
cdr3_nt: TGTGCCAGCAGTTACTCTGGGGTCAACACTGAAGCTTTCTTT

v_call: TRBV9
j_call: TRBJ2-3
d_call: -
clone_size: -
cdr3_length: 20
cdr3_aa: CASSLDGTFKLGSTTDTQYF
cdr3_nt: TGTGCCAGCAGCCTAGACGGGACATTTAAACTAGGGTCCACCACAGATACGCAGTATTTT

v_call: TRBV20-1
j_call: TRBJ2-3
d_call: TRBD2
clone_size: -
cdr3_length: 17
cdr3_aa: CSARDVAGGSSTDTQYF
cdr3_nt: TGCAGTGCTAGAGATGTAGCGGGGGGCTCAAGTACAGATACGCAGTATTTT

v_call: TRBV19
j_call: TRBJ2-2
d_call: -
clone_size: few
cdr3_length: 13
cdr3_aa: CASINRDTGELFF
cdr3_nt: TGTGCCAGTATCAATCGAGACACCGGGGAGCTGTTTTTT

v_call: TRBV6-1
j_call: TRBJ1-1
d_call: -
clone_size: -
cdr3_length: 14
cdr3_aa: CASSRQRLNTEAFF
cdr3_nt: TGTGCCAGCTCCCGACAGAGATTGAACACTGAAGCTTTCTTT

v_call: TRBV6-1
j_call: TRBJ1-2
d_call: -
clone_size: many
cdr3_length: 12
cdr3_aa: CASSGVAYGYTF
cdr3_nt: TGTGCCAGCAGCGGGGTCGCCTATGGCTACACCTTC

v_call: TRBV5-5
j_call: TRBJ1-6
d_call: -
clone_size: -
cdr3_length: 17
cdr3_aa: CASSLGRWQAPNSPLHF
cdr3_nt: TGTGCCAGCAGCTTGGGAAGGTGGCAGGCTCCTAATTCACCCCTCCACTTT

v_call: TRBV7-2
j_call: TRBJ2-1
d_call: -
clone_size: many
cdr3_length: 15
cdr3_aa: CASSLDSSPYNEQFF
cdr3_nt: TGTGCCAGCAGCTTGGACAGCTCCCCCTACAATGAGCAGTTCTTC

v_call: TRBV12-3/TRBV12-4
j_call: TRBJ2-2
d_call: -
clone_size: many
cdr3_length: 13
cdr3_aa: CASSFGLGGELFF
cdr3_nt: TGTGCCAGCAGTTTCGGTTTGGGCGGGGAGCTGTTTTTT